These T cell receptor beta chains were read from a single sample in a study of human T cells and chemical hapten exposure. One entry per CDR3 protein, called by TCRdb with MiXCR from the RACE reads. This sample carries around 360,000 distinct CDR3 sequences, around 6% of them seen once, and the ten largest clones take 5% to 6%. This material consisted of whole blood, taken in connection with sensitization to the hapten diphenylcyclopropenone (DPC). Receptor source: a woman between 18 and 30 years old with alopecia areata. Some clones in this sample may be carry-over from other donors' samples. The CDR3 runs from the conserved cysteine through the conserved F or W. A D gene is named only where the DNA matches it firmly. Clone size appears in some rows only: once, few, many, or a class for an expanded clone.

j_call: TRBJ1-2
d_call: TRBD1
clone_size: many
v_call: TRBV12-3/TRBV12-4
cdr3_aa: CASSLLQGQGYTF
cdr3_nt: TGTGCCAGCAGTTTATTACAGGGGCAAGGCTACACCTTC

j_call: TRBJ1-6
d_call: NA
clone_size: NA
v_call: TRBV20-1
cdr3_aa: CSAPDYNSPLHF
cdr3_nt: TGCAGTGCCCCTGATTATAATTCACCCCTCCACTTT

j_call: TRBJ2-2
d_call: TRBD2
clone_size: few
v_call: TRBV6-5
cdr3_aa: CASSLILAGGNTGELFF
cdr3_nt: TGTGCCAGCAGTCTAATCCTAGCGGGGGGTAACACCGGGGAGCTGTTTTTT

j_call: TRBJ2-6
d_call: NA
clone_size: many
v_call: TRBV6-2/TRBV6-3
cdr3_aa: CASSYETGSSGANVLTF
cdr3_nt: TGTGCCAGCAGTTATGAAACTGGGAGCTCTGGGGCCAACGTCCTGACTTTC

j_call: TRBJ1-1
d_call: NA
clone_size: many
v_call: TRBV6-1
cdr3_aa: CASSATLSKGSSTEAFF
cdr3_nt: TGTGCCAGCAGTGCTACTCTCAGCAAGGGGAGTAGCACTGAAGCTTTCTTT

j_call: TRBJ1-2
d_call: TRBD1
clone_size: NA
v_call: TRBV18
cdr3_aa: CASSLEGQGYGYTF
cdr3_nt: TGTGCCAGCTCACTAGAGGGACAGGGCTATGGCTACACCTTC

j_call: TRBJ2-7
d_call: NA
clone_size: many
v_call: TRBV2
cdr3_aa: CASSEDLGGGRQYF
cdr3_nt: TGTGCCAGCAGTGAAGATTTGGGAGGAGGCAGGCAGTACTTC

j_call: TRBJ2-7
d_call: NA
clone_size: few
v_call: TRBV6-5
cdr3_aa: CASSSTGPLYEQYF
cdr3_nt: TGTGCCAGCAGTTCCACCGGGCCTCTCTACGAGCAGTACTTC

j_call: TRBJ1-4
d_call: NA
clone_size: NA
v_call: TRBV4-2
cdr3_aa: CASGKPGGELFF
cdr3_nt: TGTGCCAGCGGAAAACCGGGGGGAGAACTGTTTTTT

j_call: TRBJ2-3
d_call: NA
clone_size: NA
v_call: TRBV5-1
cdr3_aa: CASSLETGRAGDTQNF
cdr3_nt: TGCGCCAGCAGCCTGGAGACAGGGCGTGCGGGGGATACGCAGAATTTT

j_call: TRBJ2-3
d_call: NA
clone_size: NA
v_call: TRBV5-5
cdr3_aa: CASSPLGQGYSTDTQYF
cdr3_nt: TGTGCCAGCAGCCCTCTGGGGCAGGGATATTCCACAGATACGCAGTATTTT

j_call: TRBJ2-3
d_call: NA
clone_size: many
v_call: TRBV6-2/TRBV6-3
cdr3_aa: CASSPVPGDTQYF
cdr3_nt: TGTGCCAGCAGCCCCGTGCCCGGGGATACGCAGTATTTT

j_call: TRBJ2-3
d_call: TRBD1
clone_size: NA
v_call: TRBV2
cdr3_aa: CASSEEDRGVDTQYF
cdr3_nt: TGTGCCAGCAGTGAAGAGGACAGGGGAGTTGATACGCAGTATTTT

j_call: TRBJ2-7
d_call: NA
clone_size: many
v_call: TRBV6-6
cdr3_aa: CASSYPTNSYEQYF
cdr3_nt: TGTGCCAGCAGTTATCCGACAAACTCCTACGAGCAGTACTTC

j_call: TRBJ2-3
d_call: TRBD1
clone_size: many
v_call: TRBV5-5
cdr3_aa: CASSSGQLNADTQYF
cdr3_nt: TGTGCCAGCAGCTCGGGACAGCTAAACGCAGATACGCAGTATTTT

j_call: TRBJ2-5
d_call: NA
clone_size: few
v_call: TRBV6-1
cdr3_aa: CASSGISLGTQYF
cdr3_nt: TGTGCCAGCAGTGGTATCTCCCTAGGGACCCAGTACTTC

j_call: TRBJ1-6
d_call: NA
clone_size: few
v_call: TRBV5-5
cdr3_aa: CASSLGAGARLPLHF
cdr3_nt: TGTGCCAGCAGCTTGGGGGCAGGGGCTCGACTACCCCTCCACTTT

j_call: TRBJ1-1
d_call: NA
clone_size: many
v_call: TRBV6-2/TRBV6-3
cdr3_aa: CASRRRPGLRDTEAFF
cdr3_nt: TGTGCCAGCAGGAGGCGGCCGGGGCTTCGAGACACTGAAGCTTTCTTT

j_call: TRBJ1-4
d_call: NA
clone_size: few
v_call: TRBV5-4
cdr3_aa: CASRELAGSEKLFF
cdr3_nt: TGTGCCAGCAGGGAACTTGCTGGGAGTGAAAAACTGTTTTTT

j_call: TRBJ2-5
d_call: NA
clone_size: many
v_call: TRBV7-2
cdr3_aa: CASSSQETQYF
cdr3_nt: TGTGCCAGCAGTTCCCAAGAGACCCAGTACTTC

j_call: TRBJ1-3
d_call: TRBD1
clone_size: NA
v_call: TRBV11-1
cdr3_aa: CASSSGQPYSGNTIYF
cdr3_nt: TGTGCCAGCAGCTCGGGACAGCCATACTCTGGAAACACCATATATTTT

j_call: TRBJ1-6
d_call: NA
clone_size: NA
v_call: TRBV7-2
cdr3_aa: CASSLGTVEVPLHF
cdr3_nt: TGTGCCAGCAGCTTGGGGACGGTAGAGGTACCCCTCCACTTT

j_call: TRBJ1-1
d_call: TRBD1
clone_size: NA
v_call: TRBV6-6
cdr3_aa: CASSFTGGGGAFF
cdr3_nt: TGTGCCAGCAGTTTTACAGGGGGCGGGGGAGCTTTCTTT

j_call: TRBJ1-6
d_call: NA
clone_size: NA
v_call: TRBV11-2
cdr3_aa: CASSLESMGISPLHF
cdr3_nt: TGTGCCAGCAGCTTAGAGTCGATGGGGATTTCACCCCTCCACTTT

j_call: TRBJ1-6
d_call: NA
clone_size: many
v_call: TRBV20-1
cdr3_aa: CSAGGRVRINSPLHF
cdr3_nt: TGCAGTGCTGGGGGACGGGTACGGATTAATTCACCCCTCCACTTT

j_call: TRBJ1-1
d_call: TRBD1
clone_size: many
v_call: TRBV20-1
cdr3_aa: CSARGVTGGTEAFF
cdr3_nt: TGCAGTGCTAGAGGTGTTACAGGGGGCACTGAAGCTTTCTTT